The 10 T cell receptor beta chains reported below all come from one sample, sequenced in a study of blood T cell repertoires in COVID-19. Here immunoSEQ multiplex PCR was the method, and the copy in TCRdb shows in-frame clones only, minus some. Of 75,000 to 80,000 clones listed, roughly 85% are singletons. Sample: peripheral blood. These receptors were taken from a human donor in a cohort sampled during active COVID-19.

The V and J genes are TRBV5-5 and TRBJ2-7; no clear D. The CDR3 sequence is 15 residues long. Germline loops: CDR1 SGHKS, CDR2 YYEKEE (reference sequence). V was shortened by 4 bases and J by 1 base, with 15 bases between the two germline ends. In DNA form, the CDR3 reads TGTGCCAGCAGCAAAGTCGTGGGCGATTCCTACGAGCAGTACTTC. It specifies CASSKVVGDSYEQYF.

V gene TRBV29-1 combines with J gene TRBJ1-2; weak D call: TRBD1 (6 bases). Germline V gene sequence: CDR1 SQVTM, CDR2 ANQGSEA. The CDR3 contains 12 residues. The ends were cut back, 6 bases at V and 7 bases at J, with 15 bases in the middle. The CDR3 nucleotides read TGCAGCGTCCTGACAGGAGTCCTTGGCTACACCTTC. Translated, it gives CSVLTGVLGYTF.

This chain links TRBV19 with TRBJ2-6; 12 bases are a match to TRBD2. The CDR3 spans 18 residues. V shed 5 bases, J shed 0 bases, and the junction held 5 bases outside the gene matches. Germline V lookup: CDR1 LNHDA, CDR2 SQIVND (reference sequence). The CDR3 protein is CASSLASGRGSGANVLTF. DNA of the CDR3: TGTGCCAGTAGTTTGGCTAGCGGGAGGGGCTCTGGGGCCAACGTCCTGACTTTC.

The V call is TRBV21-1, the J call TRBJ1-5; TRBD1 was called by the table and not checked on the DNA. TRBV21-1 is assigned pseudogene status. The CDR3 extends over 15 amino acids. CDR3 DNA sequence: TGTGCCAGCAGCAGGGTAACAGGTCGCAATCAGCCCCAGCATTTT. Translation: CASSRVTGRNQPQHF.

The J gene is TRBJ1-3, the V gene TRBV6-2 or TRBV6-3; 8 nucleotides align to TRBD1. The length of the CDR3 is 16 residues. After removal of 6 bases from V and 0 bases from J, the junction contained 7 bases not matched to a gene. Germline CDR1 MNHEY, CDR2 SVGEGT. The CDR3 loop is CASSSGTGFSGNTIYF. The DNA of the CDR3 is TGTGCCAGCAGCTCCGGGACAGGATTCTCTGGAAACACCATATATTTT.

The genes are TRBV24-1 and TRBJ2-2; 8 nucleotides align to TRBD2. There are 15 residues in the CDR3. Per the germline V gene, CDR1 is KGHDR and CDR2 is SFDVKD. V trimming: 4 bases; J trimming: 5 bases; junction bases outside the gene matches: 5. CDR3 sequence: CATSDYSGETGELFF. CDR3 sequence (DNA): TGTGCCACCAGTGACTATAGCGGGGAGACCGGGGAGCTGTTTTTT.

The V call is TRBV28, the J call TRBJ2-7, with D maybe TRBD2 (6 bases). Trimming removed 5 bases at V and 6 bases at J, with 14 bases between. Germline V gives CDR1 MDHEN, CDR2 SYDVKM. CDR3 length equals 13 residues. Written as DNA, the CDR3 is TGTGCCAGCAGTCGGGAGACGCGCGCCGAGCAGTACTTC. Translated: CASSRETRAEQYF.

The chain links TRBV3-1 (or the pseudogene TRBV3-2) to TRBJ2-7; 11 bases align to TRBD2. Germline assignment: CDR1 LGHDT and CDR2 YNNKEL (reference sequence). The trim removed 0 bases at V and 7 bases at J, leaving 5 bases unmatched. This CDR3 has 15 amino acids. CDR3 nucleotides: TGTGCCAGCAGCCAAGATCGCGGACTAGCGGGTGAGCAGTACTTC. Protein: CASSQDRGLAGEQYF.

This chain connects TRBV7-2 to TRBJ2-1, with 10 bases that match TRBD2. Unmatched junction bases numbered 3, after V lost 6 bases and J lost 1 base. Germline CDR1 is SGHTA and CDR2 is FQGNSA. This CDR3 is built from 15 residues. In DNA, the CDR3 is TGTGCCAGCAGAGCTAGCGGGAGTTCCTACAATGAGCAGTTCTTC. As protein: CASRASGSSYNEQFF.

In this sample, this clone turned up once. J is TRBJ2-5 and V is TRBV4-3, with D perhaps TRBD1 (5 bases). Germline CDR1 LGHNA, CDR2 YSLEER. Trimming removed 0 bases from V and 5 bases from J, with 7 bases in between. This CDR3 is 13 amino acids long. The CDR3 spells CASSQDAGETQYF. CDR3 coding DNA: TGCGCCAGCAGCCAAGATGCAGGGGAGACCCAGTACTTC.